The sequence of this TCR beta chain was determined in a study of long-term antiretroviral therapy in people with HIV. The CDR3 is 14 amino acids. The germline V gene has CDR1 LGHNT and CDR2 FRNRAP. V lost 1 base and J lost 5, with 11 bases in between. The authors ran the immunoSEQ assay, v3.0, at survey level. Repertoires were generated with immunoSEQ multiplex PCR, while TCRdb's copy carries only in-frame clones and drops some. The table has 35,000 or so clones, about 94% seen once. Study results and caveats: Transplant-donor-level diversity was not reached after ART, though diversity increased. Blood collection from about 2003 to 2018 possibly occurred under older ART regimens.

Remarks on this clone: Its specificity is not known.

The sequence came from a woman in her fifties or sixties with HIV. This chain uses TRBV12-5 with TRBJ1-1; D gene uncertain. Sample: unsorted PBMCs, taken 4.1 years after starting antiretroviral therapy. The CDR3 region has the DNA TGTGCTAGTGGTTTGGCTCGTGTAGGTACTGAAGCTTTCTTT. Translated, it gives CASGLARVGTEAFF.